A single sample gave rise to the 24 T cell receptor beta chains below, sequenced in a study of cytomegalovirus exposure and HLA in healthy donors. PCR used 60 Vbeta primers and 13 Jbeta primers. Libraries were prepared by immunoSEQ multiplex PCR; TCRdb keeps only in-frame clonotypes and omits some of them. There are fewer than 130,000 clones in the sample; 86% occur only once, and 1.5% to 2% lies in the top ten. The specimen sequenced was PBMCs. The receptors derive from a man aged 40-55 years in good health and CMV-seronegative.

This clone has only one observation. The gene calls are TRBV7-9 and TRBJ1-1; 11 nucleotides line up with TRBD1. CDR1 is SEHNR and CDR2 is FQNEAQ in the germline V gene (reference sequence). The V segment lost 3 bases and the J segment 2 bases; nucleotides outside the gene matches: 5. This CDR3 spans 16 amino acids. In DNA form, the CDR3 reads TGTGCCAGCAGCTTCTGGACAGGGGGCATCAACACTGAAGCTTTCTTT. Translated: CASSFWTGGINTEAFF.

The rearrangement uses TRBV29-1 and TRBJ1-1; 12 nucleotides match TRBD1. V was clipped by 7 bases and J by 5 bases; unmatched bases: 2. There are 12 residues in the CDR3. Germline CDR1 reads SQVTM; CDR2 reads ANQGSEA. The CDR3 nucleotides are TGCAGCGGGGACAGGGGGCGGACTGAAGCTTTCTTT. Translating it yields CSGDRGRTEAFF.

The chain has TRBV28 and TRBJ1-5, with unresolved D. V was pared by 9 bases and J by 2 bases, with 8 bases between. Germline lookup yields CDR1 MDHEN and CDR2 SYDVKM. The CDR3 consists of 12 residues. CDR3 loop: CASTQGNQPQHF. The CDR3 DNA reads as TGTGCCAGTACCCAGGGCAATCAGCCCCAGCATTTT.

This chain joins TRBV6-5 and TRBJ1-1; D uncertain. Germline V CDR1 and CDR2: MNHEY, SVGAGI. The CDR3 is 15 amino acids. Trimming removed 1 base from V and 1 base from J, with 10 bases in between. CDR3: CASSYYRPGNTEAFF. The CDR3 nucleotides read TGTGCCAGCAGTTACTACCGACCGGGGAACACTGAAGCTTTCTTT.

The chain joins TRBV27 to TRBJ2-1; D might be TRBD1 (7 bases). The CDR3 spans 13 residues. Per germline, CDR1 MNHEY and CDR2 SMNVEV (reference sequence). The CDR3 nucleotides read TGTGCATCTAAAACAGGAGGGGGCAGTGAGCAGTTCTTC. Translation gives CASKTGGGSEQFF.

V and J are TRBV7-9 and TRBJ2-3; TRBD1 agrees at 8 bases. This CDR3 has 15 residues. V was pared by 4 bases and J by 1 base, with 4 bases of the junction left unmatched. Germline V gives CDR1 SEHNR, CDR2 FQNEAQ (reference sequence). The CDR3 DNA follows: TGTGCCAGCAGCTGGGGACAGGCGGGCACAGATACGCAGTATTTT. Amino acid sequence: CASSWGQAGTDTQYF.

This chain links TRBV6-5 with TRBJ1-4; D uncertain. V gave up 4 bases and J gave up 4 bases, with 10 bases separating them. Germline V gene lookup returns CDR1 MNHEY and CDR2 SVGAGI. This CDR3 region has 14 residues. CDR3 sequence (DNA): TGTGCCAGCAGTTCCGGGAGGTATAATGAAAAACTGTTTTTT. Translation gives CASSSGRYNEKLFF.

The chain couples TRBV5-1 to TRBJ2-5, with TRBD1 matching 9 bases. J lost 5 bases, V lost 3 bases, and 5 bases had no gene match. The length of the CDR3 is 14 residues. Germline-derived CDR1 and CDR2 are SGHRS and YFSETQ. The CDR3 DNA sequence: TGCGCCAGCAGCTCGACAGGGGGGCATGAGACCCAGTACTTC. Amino acid sequence: CASSSTGGHETQYF.

The CDR3 loop is CAASGNYGYTF. Written as DNA, the CDR3 is TGTGCCGCCTCAGGAAACTATGGCTACACCTTC. The rearrangement links TRBV10-3 to TRBJ1-2, with no clear D. The CDR3 loop spans 11 amino acids. V shed 11 bases and J shed 2 bases, with 9 bases lying between them. Germline V gene sequence: CDR1 ENHRY, CDR2 SYGVKD.

The J gene is TRBJ2-7, the V gene TRBV5-6; D might be TRBD2 (5 bases). Germline V lookup: CDR1 SGHDT, CDR2 YYEEEE. This CDR3 has 15 amino acids. V was shortened by 0 bases and J by 4 bases, with 14 bases between the two germline ends. The CDR3 loop is CASSLEGVTLYEQYF. CDR3 nucleotide sequence: TGTGCCAGCAGCTTGGAGGGAGTCACCCTTTACGAGCAGTACTTC.

The genes are TRBV10-3 and TRBJ1-1; TRBD1 matches at 8 bases. Germline V CDR1 and CDR2: ENHRY, SYGVKD. This CDR3 region has 13 residues. V lost 10 bases, J lost 3 bases, and 7 bases stayed unmatched. DNA of the CDR3: TGTGCCACCGCGGACAGGGCTGACACTGAAGCTTTCTTT. Its translation: CATADRADTEAFF.

The chain joins TRBV15 to TRBJ1-4; D gene uncertain. Trimming took off 1 base at V and 8 bases at J, with 8 bases between the two ends. The germline V gene has CDR1 LNHNV and CDR2 YYDKDF (reference sequence). This CDR3 is 13 amino acids long. CDR3 loop: CATSRGGEEKLFF. CDR3 in DNA: TGTGCCACCAGCAGAGGTGGGGAGGAAAAACTGTTTTTT.

V gene TRBV28 combines with J gene TRBJ1-1; D unresolved. The CDR3 consists of 13 residues. Germline V gives CDR1 MDHEN, CDR2 SYDVKM. Trimming stripped 6 bases from V and 6 bases from J, with 14 bases between. The CDR3 DNA sequence: TGTGCCAGCAGGGTCCAAGTCTATTCTGAAGCTTTCTTT. Translating gives CASRVQVYSEAFF.

The rearrangement joins TRBV30 to TRBJ1-4, with D maybe TRBD1 (5 bases). V lost 2 bases to trimming and J lost 7 bases, with 17 bases between them. This CDR3 region has 15 residues. The germline V gene has CDR1 GTSNPN and CDR2 SVGIG (reference sequence). The CDR3 loop is CAWSPSGGSGEKLFF. In DNA form, the CDR3 reads TGTGCCTGGAGTCCATCGGGGGGGAGCGGTGAAAAACTGTTTTTT.

The genes are TRBV7-2 and TRBJ2-5; 8 nucleotides line up with TRBD1. The CDR3 length is 15 residues. V shed 1 base, J shed 5 bases, and the junction held 6 bases outside the gene matches. From germline, CDR1 is SGHTA and CDR2 FQGNSA. The DNA for the CDR3 is TGTGCCAGCAGCTTAGGTCAGGGGGCAGGGGAGACCCAGTACTTC. Its protein product is CASSLGQGAGETQYF.

V gene TRBV4-2 combines with J gene TRBJ1-6; D perhaps matches TRBD1 (6 bases). There are 15 residues in the CDR3. V shed 0 bases and J shed 6 bases, with 9 bases lying between them. Germline assignment: CDR1 LGHNA and CDR2 YNFKEQ. CDR3: CASSQDAGANSPLHF. DNA for the CDR3: TGTGCCAGCAGCCAAGATGCAGGGGCTAATTCACCCCTCCACTTT.

V gene TRBV9 combines with J gene TRBJ2-1; TRBD1 matches 7 bases. Per germline, CDR1 SGDLS and CDR2 YYNGEE. J lost 6 bases, V lost 3 bases, and 9 bases had no gene match. The CDR3 sequence is 15 residues long. The CDR3 spells CASSARQGRANEQFF. DNA for the CDR3: TGTGCCAGCAGCGCCCGACAGGGAAGGGCCAATGAGCAGTTCTTC.

The V and J genes are TRBV19 and TRBJ1-5; D possibly corresponds to TRBD1 (6 bases). The CDR3 has 16 residues. Trimming left V 3 bases short and J 2 bases short, with 14 bases between. Germline assignment: CDR1 LNHDA and CDR2 SQIVND (reference sequence). The CDR3 nucleotides read TGTGCCAGTAGTATTTGGGACATGGGGGGCAATCAGCCCCAGCATTTT. Translated: CASSIWDMGGNQPQHF.

The chain combines TRBV6-5 with TRBJ1-6, with 7 bases lining up with TRBD1. Germline V CDR1 and CDR2: MNHEY, SVGAGI. The CDR3 length is 15 residues. With V trimmed by 5 bases and J by 4 bases, 5 bases remained unmatched. CDR3 protein: CASSKIQGYNSPLHF. CDR3 nucleotides: TGTGCCAGCAGTAAGATACAGGGGTATAATTCACCCCTCCACTTT.

The chain joins TRBV6-6 to TRBJ2-7, with D perhaps TRBD1 (8 bases). This CDR3 region has 14 residues. V was clipped by 4 bases and J by 2 bases, with 12 bases between them. Germline V CDR1 and CDR2: MNHNY, SVGAGI (reference sequence). The CDR3 DNA reads as TGTGCCAGCAGTTCTACAGGGGGGGCCTACGAGCAGTACTTC. Its protein is CASSSTGGAYEQYF.

The gene calls are TRBV4-1 and TRBJ1-4; 7 nucleotides line up with TRBD1. CDR3 size: 17 residues. Germline V gene sequence: CDR1 MGHRA, CDR2 YSYEKL. After removal of 0 bases from V and 8 bases from J, the junction contained 12 bases not matched to a gene. The CDR3 nucleotides read TGCGCCAGCAGCCAAGATTCGGGGGACAGAGGACCCGAAAAACTGTTTTTT. Translation: CASSQDSGDRGPEKLFF.

The chain links TRBV7-3 to TRBJ2-7, with D maybe TRBD1 (6 bases). The CDR3 loop spans 14 amino acids. Trimming removed 1 base at V and 6 bases at J, with 13 bases between. Germline values: CDR1 SGHTA, CDR2 FQGTGA. CDR3: CASSLRSGVSEQYF. As DNA, the CDR3 is TGTGCCAGCAGCTTAAGATCAGGGGTCAGCGAGCAGTACTTC.

The genes are TRBV27 and TRBJ1-4; TRBD1 aligns across 9 bases. This CDR3 spans 14 amino acids. Trimming at V came to 7 bases and at J to 8 bases, leaving 8 bases not matched to a gene. Germline CDR1 is MNHEY and CDR2 is SMNVEV (reference sequence). CDR3 protein: CASKGDRAVEKLFF. The CDR3 nucleotides read TGTGCCAGCAAGGGGGACAGGGCTGTGGAAAAACTGTTTTTT.

The chain uses TRBV7-6 and TRBJ2-3; 12 bases agree with TRBD2. With V trimmed by 2 bases and J by 5 bases, 5 bases remained unmatched. Germline values: CDR1 SGHVS, CDR2 FNYEAQ. This CDR3 is built from 16 residues. CDR3 DNA: TGTGCCAGCAGCTTACTAGCGGGGGGGCGGAGAGATACGCAGTATTTT. This codes for CASSLLAGGRRDTQYF.